The T cell receptor beta chain under discussion was sequenced for a study of neoadjuvant nivolumab and ipilimumab in lung cancer (dated by TCRdb to 2018 to 2020). Study-level background: In the NEOSTAR trial, nivolumab was administered intravenously at 3 mg/kg on days 1, 15 and 29, and the combination arm also received ipilimumab 1 mg/kg on day 1 only. The study compared TCR repertoires in pretherapy (baseline) peripheral blood with TCR repertoires in tumors resected at surgery after neoadjuvant immune checkpoint blockade. The primary endpoint of the trial was the rate of major pathologic response (MPR) in the intention-to-treat population of each study arm. Of the roughly 45 patients with operable NSCLC treated in the trial, around 23 were randomized to nivolumab monotherapy and about 20 to nivolumab plus ipilimumab. Matched pretherapy and resected tumor pairs were analyzed from seven patients, of whom four had been treated with nivolumab and three with nivolumab plus ipilimumab.

Libraries came from the immunoSEQ multiplex PCR assay. The original methods were these. Repertoires were summarized by richness and clonality, and significantly expanded and contracted clones were identified between pre- and post-therapy samples. The immuneACCESS repertoire file appears here via TCRdb, limited to in-frame rearrangements. These files lack a portion of the clones; in checked studies, under half of the deficit traces to unresolved V genes, and the cause of the others is not known. The V and J calls and clone size are taken from that table; D and trimming were inferred from the DNA. The sample table shows around 7,500 clones, and roughly 89% are seen once. The top ten hold about 2.4% of the sample. As concerns this clone: The antigen this receptor binds is unknown. Base quality data are lacking; no much larger clone is found one base away.

Interpreted using the paper, the time point label stands for: at surgical resection after neoadjuvant nivolumab +/- ipilimumab. Samples were obtained from the phase 2 randomized NEOSTAR trial, in which neoadjuvant nivolumab or nivolumab plus ipilimumab followed by surgery was tested in operable NSCLC. According to the germline V gene (reference sequence), CDR1 reads MNHEY and CDR2 reads SMNVEV. From the cysteine up to the phenylalanine, the CDR3 has a length of 14 residues. Only CDR3 DNA is held: 42 bases, read in frame from base 1. From V the trimming removes 5 bases and from J it removes 7 bases, while the gene matches leave 9 bases of the junction unaccounted for. The paper as a whole reports these results and caveats: Compared with tumor-adjacent uninvolved lung, resected tumors had greater TCR richness and clonality, and increases showed up in more of the dual-therapy-treated tumors. A small number of samples was subjected to TCR sequencing. Tumor T-cell richness and clonality rose from pretherapy to surgery in three of three dual-therapy tumors but in only two of four nivolumab-treated tumors. A positive correlation was observed between pretherapy blood TCR richness and richness in tumors resected after neoadjuvant therapy (Spearman R = 0.82). There was no significant correlation between TCR clonality and pathologic tumor regression, and just a single major-pathologic-response sample was available for the clonality-regression analysis.

The sequenced sample was tumor tissue, obtained after neoadjuvant nivolumab, alone or with ipilimumab, at or shortly before surgery. The origin of this receptor is an adult with non-small cell lung cancer. Some clones in this sample may be carry-over from other donors' samples. The sequence is built from TRBV27 and TRBJ2-7, with TRBD1 identical over 9 junction bases. At the DNA level, the sequence is TGTGCCAGCAGTACTACAGGGGGCATAGCGGAGCAGTACTTC. The encoded protein is CASSTTGGIAEQYF.